In its sample, the clone carrying this T cell receptor beta chain was seen once. The germline V and J ends were trimmed by 0 bases and 5 bases, with 8 bases remaining between them. This CDR3 comprises 13 residues. This entry is derived from a study of control samples from healthy donors and cancer patients. Using immunoSEQ multiplex PCR, the repertoire was profiled, and TCRdb retains in-frame clones only, with some absent. Counted here are about 150,000 clones, roughly 94% occurring once; the ten biggest clones make up 4.5% to 6%. The TCR was taken from a man in his forties or fifties in good health. The sequenced sample was blood. The chain employs TRBV12-3 or TRBV12-4 and TRBJ2-7, with D perhaps TRBD2 (6 bases). CDR3 sequence: CASSLAGGDEQYF. The CDR3 DNA reads TGTGCCAGCAGTTTAGCGGGCGGGGACGAGCAGTACTTC.